This TCR beta chain emerged from a study of T cells in Graves' hyperthyroidism and ophthalmopathy (dated by TCRdb to the late 2010s). General notes on the study: Peripheral blood was sampled at the time of initial diagnosis, prior to any treatment. To identify distinguishing TCR V-J signatures, a discovery cohort of 100 patients was used, comprising 43 with Graves' ophthalmopathy and under 60 with stable Graves' hyperthyroidism. Whether ophthalmopathy could be predicted prospectively was tested in an independent validation cohort made up of roughly 19 hyperthyroidism patients plus 17 patients who later progressed to ophthalmopathy. The roughly 100 discovery patients were randomly divided into training and test sets at a 7:3 ratio. The study also compared thyroid tissue and blood T-cell repertoires from several Graves' hyperthyroidism patients. After sampling, hyperthyroidism patients received methimazole starting at 30 mg daily, and ophthalmopathy patients received high-dose intravenous methylprednisolone. TCR Vbeta CDR3 sequencing of 120 to 150 peripheral blood samples (under 45 ophthalmopathy, 70 to 85 hyperthyroidism and some 17 progressor patients) is reported in the paper. Findings and caveats that apply to the study as a whole: In cross-validation, a model built on a 13 V-J signature told ophthalmopathy apart from stable hyperthyroidism with less than 90% sensitivity and roughly 83% specificity, and in testing the same model reached 80%/75%. In validation, progression to ophthalmopathy was predicted by the model with around 70% sensitivity and roughly 76% specificity, a median of roughly 6 months before onset. Most expanded thyroid clonotypes (frequency above 0.001) were also found in blood, which suggests that blood repertoires may mirror thyroid immune responses. Sample size was not statistically predetermined, and blinding of investigators to group allocation was not performed.

The TCR beta CDR3 regions were amplified from the RNA transcripts. A first-round RT-PCR of the TCR CDR3 used the HTBI primer set with the Qiagen OneStep RT-PCR kit. Libraries were constructed in a second round of multiplex PCR, after which size selection and purification were performed. The libraries were sequenced on an Illumina HiSeq2000 using paired-end 100 bp reads. In the paper's pipeline: SOAPnuke was used to process the raw data, throwing out any read that contained adapters or uncalled bases, had a mean Phred below 15, or lacked an exact constant-primer or identifier match. COPE v1.2.5 was used to merge high-quality paired reads, and clonotypes were defined as unique nucleotide sequences. MiTCR v1.1 was used to align the clonotypes against IMGT TRBV, TRBD and TRBJ reference segments. Only V-J combinations with frequency above 0.0001, covering 99% to 99.2% of repertoires, were analysed. A TCS score was defined as the ratio of F50 (clonal expansion) to E x V (chaos), with BLOSUM62-based TCRdist applied between CDR3 peptides within each V-J. Welch's t-statistics and random forest reduced roughly 540 V-J features to about 13, which were used in a naive Bayes classifier (R e1071). The Morisita-Horn index was used to measure how similar the thyroid and blood repertoires were. TCRdb's own reprocessing of the public reads used fastp at Q25 and MiXCR and kept productive beta chains. Entries are consolidated by CDR3 protein sequence, retaining the most common genes and DNA. These V and J calls originate from TCRdb's pipeline instead of the authors' own analysis. The table for this sample lists hundreds of thousands of distinct CDR3 sequences; roughly 40% of them were counted only once. The ten largest clones add up to roughly 8.3% of the sample.

From its cysteine to its phenylalanine, the CDR3 spans 14 amino acids. Only the CDR3 portion is preserved as DNA: 42 bases, with reading frame beginning at the first base. Trimming leaves V shorter by 3 bases and J shorter by 4 bases, with the junction holding 5 bases beyond the gene matches. CDR1 DFQATT and CDR2 SNEGSKA were looked up in the germline V gene (reference sequence). As for this clonotype: This clone's antigen is unknown. Per-base qualities were not stored, and no clone one base away is much larger.

Stable Graves' hyperthyroidism was defined as the absence of progression to ophthalmopathy over 18 months of follow-up. Hyperthyroidism patients were newly diagnosed, had a disease duration of under 2 months, and were aged 18 to 65 years. Exclusion was applied to patients with uncontrolled infections, other autoimmune diseases, pregnancy or lactation. Diagnoses were established on the basis of clinical symptoms, serum thyroxine and TRAb, thyroid ultrasound, and orbital computed tomography. PBMCs were separated from about 10 ml of fresh peripheral blood using Ficoll-Paque density gradient centrifugation. Total RNA was extracted with Trizol reagent, and quality was checked on an Agilent 2100 Bioanalyzer.

This sequence was found in a man aged 18 to 29 with Graves' hyperthyroidism. Input material: blood. The chain is assembled from TRBV20-1 and TRBJ1-5, and TRBD1 aligns with 8 junction nucleotides. The CDR3 protein is CSASRGPGNQPQHF. The DNA sequence follows: TGCAGTGCTAGCAGGGGGCCAGGAAATCAGCCCCAGCATTTT.